This TCR beta chain appears in the sequencing data of a study of OX40 agonist ivuxolimab in advanced cancers. For the study at large: Eligibility admitted prior anti-PD-1, anti-PD-L1 or anti-CTLA-4 therapy; about 42% had some. Study conclusions and caveats: It was not determined which antigens were specifically recognized by the peripheral T cells that had undergone clonal expansion. More expanded clones were seen, on average, in CD8+ T cells than in CD4+.

A word on this clone: Its target is not known.

From germline, CDR1 is MNHEY and CDR2 SVGAGI. The V gene lost 7 bases and the J gene lost 5 bases, with 14 bases spanning the gap. The CDR3 runs 13 residues. Some clones are missing from TCRdb's copy, which holds only in-frame ones; the method was immunoSEQ multiplex PCR. Here the sample spans about 31,000 clones, 80% to 90% being singletons. This TCR came from an adult with an advanced solid tumor such as melanoma, head and neck, liver or kidney cancer. Sequences were derived from CD4+ or CD8+ T cells sorted from blood, sampled in a trial of the OX40 agonist ivuxolimab. V is TRBV6-5 and J is TRBJ2-5, with D possibly TRBD2 on 5 matching bases. The chain's CDR3 is CASTEGSSETQYF. The CDR3, as DNA: TGTGCCAGCACCGAGGGCAGTTCGGAGACCCAGTACTTC.